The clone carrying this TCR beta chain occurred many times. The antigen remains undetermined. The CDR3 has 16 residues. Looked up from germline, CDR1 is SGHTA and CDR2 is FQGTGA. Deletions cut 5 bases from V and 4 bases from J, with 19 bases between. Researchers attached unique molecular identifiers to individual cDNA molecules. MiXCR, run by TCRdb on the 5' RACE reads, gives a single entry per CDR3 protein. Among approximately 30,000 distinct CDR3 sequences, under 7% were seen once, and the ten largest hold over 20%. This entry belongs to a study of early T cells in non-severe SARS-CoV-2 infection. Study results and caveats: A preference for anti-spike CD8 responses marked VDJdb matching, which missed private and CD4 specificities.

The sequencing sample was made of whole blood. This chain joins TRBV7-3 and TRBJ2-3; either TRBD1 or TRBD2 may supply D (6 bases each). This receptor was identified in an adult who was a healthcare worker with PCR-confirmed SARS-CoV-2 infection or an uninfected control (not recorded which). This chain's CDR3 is CASSPGNRVAADTQYF. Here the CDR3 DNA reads TGTGCCAGCAGCCCTGGGAACAGGGTAGCGGCAGATACGCAGTATTTT.